The clone carrying this TCR beta chain was seen more than once but under ten times. The target antigen is unknown. The V gene end was trimmed by 4 bases and the J gene end by 1 base; junction bases not matched to a gene: 6. The CDR3 sequence is 15 residues long. Germline V gene data show CDR1 as SGHKS and CDR2 as YYEKEE (reference sequence). The data are from a study of resident and recirculating memory T cells in vitiligo. Whole-study context: Shave-biopsy epidermis from lesional and nonlesional skin was sequenced alongside PBMCs. Genomic DNA was extracted from whole homogenized samples, with no cell sorting. Study observations and caveats: Sequences differed between biopsy sites and patients, suggesting private specificity. Vitiligo lesions lacked a unique dominant clone, and clonality varied.

Here immunoSEQ multiplex PCR was the method, and the copy in TCRdb shows in-frame clones only, minus some. The repertoire holds around 76,000 clones, with about nine tenths as singletons. Sequenced input: blood. The TCR originated in a male donor with vitiligo. The gene calls are TRBV5-5 and TRBJ2-5; TRBD1 agrees at 8 bases. The CDR3 here is CASSPWTGLQETQYF. The CDR3 DNA reads as TGTGCCAGCAGCCCTTGGACAGGGCTCCAAGAGACCCAGTACTTC.